These 19 T cell receptor beta chains originate from one sample sequenced in a study of blood T cell repertoires in COVID-19. TCRdb's table, derived via immunoSEQ multiplex PCR, lists solely in-frame clones and lacks some. This table holds approximately 150,000 clones, roughly 88% found once. The sample was peripheral blood. These receptors were collected from a woman in her 50s in a cohort sampled during active or convalescent COVID-19.

The chain links TRBV10-3 to TRBJ2-5, with 10 bases matching TRBD1. The CDR3 is 16 residues long. The germline CDR1 and CDR2 sequences are ENHRY and SYGVKD. J lost 4 bases, V lost 8 bases, and 13 bases had no gene match. CDR3 bases: TGTGCCATCGCAATCAGTCCCGGGACAGGGGCAGAGACCCAGTACTTC. Protein product: CAIAISPGTGAETQYF.

The V gene is TRBV6-6, the J gene TRBJ1-1; 7 bases agree with TRBD1. CDR3 length equals 16 residues. Germline CDR1 reads MNHNY; CDR2 reads SVGAGI (reference sequence). J lost 2 bases, V lost 7 bases, and 13 bases had no gene match. CDR3 in DNA: TGTGCCAGCACGGACAGGCGCTTCCTCGGAAACACTGAAGCTTTCTTT. It translates to CASTDRRFLGNTEAFF.

The genes are TRBV19 and TRBJ1-1; possibly TRBD1 for D (5 bases). The ends were cut back, 7 bases at V and 0 bases at J, with 15 bases in the middle. This CDR3 spans 15 amino acids. Looked up from germline, CDR1 is LNHDA and CDR2 is SQIVND (reference sequence). The CDR3: CASTPGRVMNTEAFF. The CDR3 DNA follows: TGTGCCAGTACCCCCGGCAGGGTGATGAACACTGAAGCTTTCTTT.

This clone was picked up one time. V usage is TRBV19 and J usage is TRBJ1-2; 9 positions match TRBD1. Germline assignment: CDR1 LNHDA and CDR2 SQIVND (reference sequence). V gave up 0 bases and J gave up 4 bases; unmatched junction bases: 15. The CDR3 is made up of 19 amino acids. The CDR3 sequence is CASSIDSRRDRAGSYGYTF. In DNA, the CDR3 is TGTGCCAGTAGTATAGACTCGCGAAGGGACAGGGCCGGGAGCTATGGCTACACCTTC.

This chain uses TRBV29-1 with TRBJ2-7; 10 bases are a match to TRBD1. V shed 7 bases and J 3 bases; nucleotides not matched to a gene: 6. This CDR3 region has 13 residues. The V gene's germline CDR1 is SQVTM and CDR2 ANQGSEA. CDR3 bases: TGCAGCGCCGGGACAGGGGAGTTCTACGAGCAGTACTTC. Amino acids: CSAGTGEFYEQYF.

V and J are TRBV30 and TRBJ1-4; D gene uncertain. CDR3 length: 13 residues. The V and J ends lost 4 bases and 13 bases respectively, with 19 bases between them. Germline-derived CDR1 and CDR2 are GTSNPN and SVGIG (reference sequence). The CDR3 loop is CAWKVQATSGLFF. For the CDR3, the DNA is TGTGCCTGGAAGGTCCAGGCGACGTCTGGACTGTTTTTT.

The chain uses TRBV19 and TRBJ2-2; 8 nucleotides align to TRBD1. Per the germline V gene, CDR1 is LNHDA and CDR2 is SQIVND (reference sequence). The J segment lost 4 bases and the V segment lost 8 bases, leaving 9 bases of the junction unmatched. The CDR3 extends over 15 amino acids. CDR3 amino acids: CASGIRTGSTGELFF. Here the CDR3 DNA reads TGTGCCAGTGGAATAAGGACAGGGTCCACCGGGGAGCTGTTTTTT.

CDR3 in amino acids: CASSLETGDYGYTF. CDR3 nucleotides: TGCGCCAGCAGCTTGGAGACAGGGGACTATGGCTACACCTTC. V usage is TRBV5-1 and J usage is TRBJ1-2; the match to TRBD1 covers 8 bases. There are 14 residues in the CDR3. Germline V gene data show CDR1 as SGHRS and CDR2 as YFSETQ. V trimming: 0 bases; J trimming: 3 bases; junction bases outside the gene matches: 1.

The V and J genes are TRBV7-8 and TRBJ1-2, with D hard to call. Germline V gene data show CDR1 as SGHVS and CDR2 as FQNEAQ. V was shortened by 1 base and J by 2 bases, with 11 bases between the two germline ends. This CDR3 is 15 amino acids long. DNA for the CDR3: TGTGCCAGCAGCTTAGGTCGCAGAAAAAACTATGGCTACACCTTC. Protein: CASSLGRRKNYGYTF.

This chain uses TRBV5-4 with TRBJ2-2; 10 positions agree with TRBD2. The CDR3 runs to 14 residues. Germline V gene sequence: CDR1 SGHNT, CDR2 YYREEE (reference sequence). The V segment lost 3 bases and the J segment 12 bases; nucleotides outside the gene matches: 8. In DNA, the CDR3 is TGTGCCAGCAGCTCCGCGACTAGCGGGTTGCAGCTGTTTTTT. Translation: CASSSATSGLQLFF.

In this sample, this clone turned up a few times. The chain has TRBV3-1 (or the pseudogene TRBV3-2) and TRBJ2-5; TRBD2 matches 9 bases. The CDR3 length is 17 residues. CDR1 is LGHDT, CDR2 YNNKEL, per germline (reference sequence). Germline trimming cut 2 bases from V and 1 base from J; bases unmatched to any gene: 8. CDR3 in amino acids: CASSQRRSGGTQETQYF. DNA for the CDR3: TGTGCCAGCAGCCAAAGGCGCAGCGGGGGGACCCAAGAGACCCAGTACTTC.

J is TRBJ2-5 and V is TRBV5-4; possibly TRBD2 for D (6 bases). The CDR3 consists of 14 residues. V was cut by 4 bases and J by 5 bases, with 15 bases left in between. Germline V gene data show CDR1 as SGHNT and CDR2 as YYREEE (reference sequence). This CDR3 is CASSRDSPGETQYF. The CDR3 nucleotides read TGTGCCAGCAGCCGGGACTCACCCGGGGAGACCCAGTACTTC.

V gene TRBV30 combines with J gene TRBJ1-1; no clear D gene. The V end lost 4 bases, the J end lost 0 bases, and 15 bases lay between the germline ends. The CDR3 covers 15 residues. Germline V gives CDR1 GTSNPN, CDR2 SVGIG (reference sequence). For the CDR3, the DNA is TGTGCCTGGATTGCGGGCCTGACTTTGAACACTGAAGCTTTCTTT. It specifies CAWIAGLTLNTEAFF.

The rearrangement joins TRBV19 to TRBJ1-2; perhaps TRBD1 as D (5 bases). Trimming pared 3 bases from V and 3 bases from J, leaving 14 bases between. There are 15 residues in the CDR3. Germline V lookup: CDR1 LNHDA, CDR2 SQIVND (reference sequence). CDR3: CASSILEGSDYGYTF. DNA for the CDR3: TGTGCCAGTAGTATTTTGGAGGGGTCCGACTATGGCTACACCTTC.

V is TRBV4-1 and J is TRBJ2-5; 13 bases are shared with TRBD2. V gave up 3 bases and J gave up 5 bases; unmatched junction bases: 9. Germline CDR1 and CDR2: MGHRA and YSYEKL. This CDR3 contains 17 residues. CDR3 in DNA: TGCGCCAGCAGCCAGGAACGGACTAGCGGGGGTTCTGAGACCCAGTACTTC. Translated, it gives CASSQERTSGGSETQYF.

The chain recombines TRBV5-8 with TRBJ1-3; D is unresolved. The CDR3 is 13 amino acids. The V gene's germline CDR1 is SGHTS and CDR2 YDEGEE. Trimming pared 3 bases from V and 0 bases from J, leaving 4 bases between. The CDR3 coding sequence is TGTGCCAGCAGCTCTCCCTCTGGAAACACCATATATTTT. Its translation is CASSSPSGNTIYF.

The rearrangement uses TRBV6-5 and TRBJ1-4, with D uncertain. The CDR3 has 14 amino acids. CDR1 is MNHEY and CDR2 is SVGAGI in the germline V gene. V lost 0 bases, J lost 7 bases, and 9 bases lay in between. The CDR3 sequence: CASSYSQVVEKLFF. For the CDR3, the DNA is TGTGCCAGCAGTTACTCCCAGGTTGTTGAAAAACTGTTTTTT.

J is TRBJ2-2 and V is TRBV9; weak D call: TRBD1 (6 bases). Germline values: CDR1 SGDLS, CDR2 YYNGEE. Trimming stripped 3 bases from V and 4 bases from J, with 10 bases between. CDR3 length: 14 residues. Written as DNA, the CDR3 is TGTGCCAGCAGCGACAGGGACCGCACCGGGGAGCTGTTTTTT. This sequence encodes CASSDRDRTGELFF.

The chain recombines TRBV6-5 with TRBJ2-2; possible D gene TRBD2, 6 bases. This CDR3 is 15 amino acids long. Germline CDR1 reads MNHEY; CDR2 reads SVGAGI. V dropped 6 bases and J dropped 0 bases, with 11 bases sitting between them. The CDR3 sequence: CASSGTRANTGELFF. CDR3 nucleotide sequence: TGTGCCAGCAGCGGGACTCGTGCGAACACCGGGGAGCTGTTTTTT.